The 21 T cell receptor beta chains listed next were all sequenced from one sample in a study of T-cell memory formation after mild COVID-19. Each CDR3 protein is one row after TCRdb ran MiXCR on the 5' RACE reads. The table records around 410,000 distinct CDR3 sequences, 23% of them present only once. Sequenced input: PBMCs or a T cell subset sorted from them (not recorded which). The receptors here all came from an adult woman who had mild COVID-19 (a few samples of this study predate the infection). Cell type and time point are not known.

This clonotype was counted a few times. The rearrangement uses TRBV6-5 and TRBJ1-1, with 9 bases matching TRBD1. V trimming: 6 bases; J trimming: 6 bases; junction bases outside the gene matches: 11. CDR3 length: 15 amino acids. Germline V gene sequence: CDR1 MNHEY, CDR2 SVGAGI. This CDR3 is CASSHGGQGMSEAFF. The DNA of the CDR3 is TGTGCCAGCAGCCACGGGGGACAGGGAATGTCTGAAGCTTTCTTT.

CDR3 amino acids: CATSDFSLLAGGNEQFF. The CDR3 nucleotides are TGTGCCACCAGTGATTTCTCTTTGCTAGCGGGAGGAAATGAGCAGTTCTTC. The chain recombines TRBV24-1 with TRBJ2-1, with 11 bases fitting TRBD2. The CDR3 is 17 residues long. With V trimmed by 1 base and J by 7 bases, 8 bases remained unmatched. Germline V gene data show CDR1 as KGHDR and CDR2 as SFDVKD.

This clonotype has a single count. The chain recombines TRBV5-4 with TRBJ2-2, with D perhaps TRBD2 (5 bases). Trimming removed 0 bases at V and 4 bases at J, with 10 bases between. The germline V gene has CDR1 SGHNT and CDR2 YYREEE (reference sequence). The length of the CDR3 is 15 residues. The CDR3 bases are TGTGCCAGCAGCTTGGAACTAGGAGTCACCGGGGAGCTGTTTTTT. Protein sequence: CASSLELGVTGELFF.

The sample holds a few counts of this clonotype. The chain combines TRBV3-1 with TRBJ2-5; 16 bases are shared with TRBD2. Per germline, CDR1 LGHDT and CDR2 YNNKEL (reference sequence). This CDR3 has 16 amino acids. Trimming cost V 6 bases and J 3 bases; bases outside gene matches: 4. Here the CDR3 DNA reads TGTGCCAGCAGAGGGACTAGCGGGGGGGCAAAAGAGACCCAGTACTTC. Residues: CASRGTSGGAKETQYF.

J is TRBJ2-1 and V is TRBV11-3; 8 bases are a match to TRBD2. V trimming: 5 bases; J trimming: 4 bases; junction bases outside the gene matches: 10. The CDR3 covers 16 residues. The germline gives CDR1 SGHNT, CDR2 YENEEA. This CDR3 is CASSRAGGGSYNEQFF. The CDR3, as DNA: TGTGCCAGCAGCCGTGCGGGAGGAGGTTCGTACAATGAGCAGTTCTTC.

This clonotype has just a few counts. This chain joins TRBV12-3 or TRBV12-4 and TRBJ1-5; 7 positions agree with TRBD1. Trimming cost V 5 bases and J 9 bases; bases outside gene matches: 4. This CDR3 comprises 12 residues. The CDR3 region has the DNA TGTGCCAGCAGTCCAACAGGGGCGCCCCAGCATTTT. Its protein product is CASSPTGAPQHF.

The table lists this clonotype with a few counts. The DNA of the CDR3 is TGTGCCACCAGCAGAGAATCCGCATTCGGCAATCAGCCCCAGCATTTT. This encodes CATSRESAFGNQPQHF. The chain employs TRBV15 and TRBJ1-5; no definite D call. Germline V gene lookup returns CDR1 LNHNV and CDR2 YYDKDF (reference sequence). This CDR3 is 16 amino acids long. V lost 0 bases and J lost 2, with 11 bases in between.

This clonotype has only a few counts. The chain recombines TRBV7-9 with TRBJ2-7; TRBD1 or TRBD2 may be the D gene (7 bases each). CDR3 length equals 12 residues. V lost 5 bases and J lost 6, with 11 bases in between. Germline CDR1 is SEHNR and CDR2 is FQNEAQ (reference sequence). CDR3 DNA: TGTGCCAGCAGCCCAGGGGGGGTCGAGCAGTACTTC. It encodes CASSPGGVEQYF.

CDR3 coding DNA: TGTGCCAGCAGCTTAGGCCCTACCGGGGGGACGCAGTATTTT. Protein sequence: CASSLGPTGGTQYF. The rearrangement links TRBV7-2 to TRBJ2-3, with 7 bases matching TRBD2. V shed 1 base, J shed 9 bases, and the junction held 7 bases outside the gene matches. The CDR3 contains 14 residues. CDR1 and CDR2 (germline): SGHTA, FQGNSA.

V usage is TRBV4-1 and J usage is TRBJ2-5; 7 bases are shared with TRBD2. The CDR3 runs 16 residues. The junction had 7 bases not matched to a gene; V was cut back by 3 bases and J by 0 bases. Germline CDR1 reads MGHRA; CDR2 reads YSYEKL. Written as DNA, the CDR3 is TGCGCCAGCAGCCAGGAAACAGGACTAGACCAAGAGACCCAGTACTTC. Protein: CASSQETGLDQETQYF.

The chain employs TRBV30 and TRBJ2-2; TRBD1 might be the D (6 bases). CDR1 GTSNPN and CDR2 SVGIG come from the germline V gene (reference sequence). The CDR3 extends over 13 amino acids. V lost 5 bases and J lost 5, with 12 bases in between. DNA of the CDR3: TGTGCCTGGGGGGGCTCTCTGACCGGGGAGCTGTTTTTT. Translated, it gives CAWGGSLTGELFF.

This clonotype was observed a few times. The genes are TRBV12-3 or TRBV12-4 and TRBJ1-5; no definite D call. The CDR3 has 14 amino acids. V was clipped by 2 bases and J by 1 base, with 6 bases between them. The CDR3 is CASSLLQSNQPQHF. The DNA of the CDR3 is TGTGCCAGCAGTTTACTCCAGAGCAATCAGCCCCAGCATTTT.

This clonotype was detected many times. The gene calls are TRBV5-1 and TRBJ2-1, with 11 bases fitting TRBD1. Germline loops: CDR1 SGHRS, CDR2 YFSETQ. V lost 4 bases and J lost 12; bases outside the gene matches: 6. The CDR3 length is 13 residues. DNA for the CDR3: TGCGCCAGCAGCGCGGGACAGGGGGTTCGGCAGTTCTTC. This sequence encodes CASSAGQGVRQFF.

This clonotype was observed a handful of times. V usage is TRBV7-3 and J usage is TRBJ1-1; D is undetermined. The CDR3 runs 13 residues. Deletions cut 2 bases from V and 6 bases from J, with 10 bases between. Germline assignment: CDR1 SGHTA and CDR2 FQGTGA. CDR3: CASSLAGPAEAFF. The CDR3 DNA reads as TGTGCCAGCAGCTTAGCCGGGCCCGCTGAAGCTTTCTTT.

This sequence joins TRBV12-3 or TRBV12-4 and TRBJ1-5, with D possibly being TRBD1 (5 bases). The CDR3 covers 15 residues. V was trimmed by 6 bases and J by 2 bases, leaving 14 bases between them. The DNA for the CDR3 is TGTGCCAGCAGCCCCATCTCGGGGGGCAATCAGCCCCAGCATTTT. It yields the protein CASSPISGGNQPQHF.

The chain recombines TRBV5-6 with TRBJ2-5; D remains unclear. V was shortened by 2 bases and J by 2 bases, with 7 bases between the two germline ends. CDR1 and CDR2 from the germline V gene are SGHDT and YYEEEE. The CDR3 has 13 amino acids. The CDR3 DNA reads TGTGCCAGCAGCTTTGCGGTACAAGAGACCCAGTACTTC. This encodes CASSFAVQETQYF.

V and J are TRBV2 and TRBJ2-7; 10 bases agree with TRBD1. V dropped 6 bases and J dropped 6; count of bases not matched to a gene: 5. The germline gives CDR1 SNHLY, CDR2 FYNNEI. This CDR3 has 13 amino acids. The CDR3 region has the DNA TGTGCCAGCAGGGGGACAGGGGTCGGCGAGCAGTACTTC. It codes for CASRGTGVGEQYF.

This clonotype was detected a few times. The rearrangement links TRBV7-9 to TRBJ2-2; 7 nucleotides align to TRBD2. Germline V gives CDR1 SEHNR, CDR2 FQNEAQ (reference sequence). Trimming removed 5 bases from V and 6 bases from J; junction bases left unmatched: 3. The CDR3 has 13 residues. Here the CDR3 DNA reads TGTGCCAGCAGCAGCGGGACCTCCGGGGAGCTGTTTTTT. It codes for CASSSGTSGELFF. Supplemented by reference TRBV7-9 and TRBJ2-2, the full variable domain reads DTGVSQNPRHKITKRGQNVTFRCDPISEHNRLYWYRQTLGQGPEFLTYFQNEAQLEKSRLLSDRFSAERPKGSFSTLEIQRTEQGDSAMYLCASSSGTSGELFFGEGSRLTVL.

The chain employs TRBV5-1 and TRBJ2-2, with D uncertain. CDR3 length: 17 amino acids. V lost 4 bases, J lost 5 bases, and 21 bases lay in between. Germline V CDR1 and CDR2: SGHRS, YFSETQ. The CDR3 nucleotides read TGCGCCAGCAGCCACGACCTGGGTCTTTTGGGGACCGGGGAGCTGTTTTTT. It translates to CASSHDLGLLGTGELFF.

V usage is TRBV5-1 and J usage is TRBJ2-4, with TRBD1 matching 7 bases. In germline, CDR1 is SGHRS, CDR2 YFSETQ. Losses at the gene ends were 0 bases for V and 6 bases for J; bases not matched to a gene: 6. This CDR3 is built from 15 residues. CDR3 nucleotide sequence: TGCGCCAGCAGCTTGGGACAGGGCCAGGGAAACATTCAGTACTTC. Residues: CASSLGQGQGNIQYF.

The chain combines TRBV15 with TRBJ2-5; D tentatively reads TRBD1 or TRBD2 (6 bases each). Germline CDR1 is LNHNV and CDR2 is YYDKDF (reference sequence). Trimming pared 3 bases from V and 1 base from J, leaving 15 bases between. The CDR3 is made up of 16 amino acids. This CDR3 is CATSRETGALQETQYF. Written as DNA, the CDR3 is TGTGCCACCAGCAGGGAAACGGGGGCCCTCCAAGAGACCCAGTACTTC. Supplemented by reference TRBV15 and TRBJ2-5, the full variable domain reads DAMVIQNPRYQVTQFGKPVTLSCSQTLNHNVMYWYQQKSSQAPKLLFHYYDKDFNNEADTPDNFQSRRPNTSFCFLDIRSPGLGDTAMYLCATSRETGALQETQYFGPGTRLLVL.